This is a list of T cell receptor beta chains from one sample in a study of CD8 T cells in ankylosing spondylitis. TCRdb recomputed calls from the 5' RACE reads with MiXCR, one row per CDR3 protein. The sample holds around 890,000 distinct CDR3 sequences, 12% seen once. Sequencing was carried out using blood, either unsorted or a sorted T cell fraction (not recorded which). The receptor source for this set is a male donor with ankylosing spondylitis. CDR3s include the opening cysteine and the closing phenylalanine or tryptophan. D genes are given only for firm matches. Where a row states a size, it is once, few, many or the class of an expanded clone; other rows omit it.

j_call v_call clone_size d_call cdr3_nt cdr3_aa
TRBJ1-3 TRBV7-2 few . TGTGCCAGCAGTCGGGACTACGACTCTGGAAACACCATATATTTT CASSRDYDSGNTIYF
TRBJ2-1 TRBV24-1 . . TGTGCCACCAGTGATTACACGACGAGCTCCTACAATGAGCAGTTCTTC CATSDYTTSSYNEQFF
TRBJ1-1 TRBV7-2 many TRBD1 TGTGCCAGCAGCTCCCCCCAAGGGACAGTCAACACTGAAGCTTTCTTT CASSSPQGTVNTEAFF
TRBJ1-5 TRBV7-2 . . TGTGCCAGCAGCGTAGGACATCAGCCCCAGCATTTT CASSVGHQPQHF
TRBJ2-7 TRBV7-6 few TRBD2 TGTGCCAGCAGCTTAGCGGTGGGGGGGAGCTACGAGCAGTACTTC CASSLAVGGSYEQYF
TRBJ2-1 TRBV15 many . TGTGCCACCAGCTCCCTTTGGGCTAGAAGAGACAATGAGCAGTTCTTC CATSSLWARRDNEQFF
TRBJ1-2 TRBV6-5 once . TGTGCCAGCAGTTACAGAGACAACTATGGCTACACCTTC CASSYRDNYGYTF
TRBJ2-7 TRBV4-3 . TRBD1 TGCGCCAGCAGCCAAGATTATTGGGTAGGGGGCGGGTACGAGCAGTACTTC CASSQDYWVGGGYEQYF
TRBJ2-7 TRBV7-6 few TRBD2 TGTGCCAGCAGCTTAGATGACAGCGGGAGCGAGCAGTACTTC CASSLDDSGSEQYF
TRBJ1-6 TRBV5-6 few TRBD1 TGTGCCAGCAGCGTTACCGGGACAGGGGCCTCACCCCTCCACTTT CASSVTGTGASPLHF